The next 2 T cell receptor beta chains were all read from a single sample in a study of cytomegalovirus exposure and HLA in healthy donors. Data came from immunoSEQ multiplex PCR; TCRdb stores just in-frame clones and leaves some out. The sample shows some 180,000 clones, more than 75% of them seen only once. The sample comprised PBMCs. All receptors derive from a man aged 30-40 years in good health and CMV-seropositive.

This clone has just one count. The chain has TRBV28 and TRBJ1-5; the D gene is possibly TRBD1 (6 bases). Deletions cut 7 bases from V and 3 bases from J, with 19 bases between. Germline V lookup: CDR1 MDHEN, CDR2 SYDVKM. CDR3 length: 16 residues. The CDR3: CASTPLGGRDNQPQHF. CDR3 in DNA: TGTGCCAGCACCCCCTTGGGGGGGCGCGACAATCAGCCCCAGCATTTT.

The V call is TRBV6-4, the J call TRBJ2-1; 8 positions match TRBD2. The CDR3 is 15 residues long. Trimming cost V 5 bases and J 1 base; bases outside gene matches: 4. The germline CDR1 and CDR2 sequences are MRHNA and SNTAGT. The CDR3 DNA sequence: TGTGCCAGCAGTCTCGGGGGGGCTTCCTACAATGAGCAGTTCTTC. This gives the protein CASSLGGASYNEQFF.